The sequence of this T cell receptor (beta chain) was determined in a study of T cells in Graves' hyperthyroidism and ophthalmopathy. TCR beta CDR3 sequences were amplified from RNA transcripts. In the first-round RT-PCR of the TCR CDR3, the HTBI primer set was used. TCRdb analysed the multiplex PCR reads with MiXCR anew, one entry per CDR3 protein. Among 370,000 or so distinct CDR3 sequences listed, approximately 14% were seen once. The CDR3 is 15 residues long. V was shortened by 4 bases and J by 4 bases, with 18 bases between the two germline ends. The germline CDR1 and CDR2 sequences are SGHDT and YYEEEE. It was uncontrolled infection, other autoimmune disease, pregnancy or lactation that excluded patients. Clinicians diagnosed patients from clinical symptoms, serum thyroxine and TRAb, thyroid ultrasound and orbital computed tomography. Initially, at the first diagnosis of hyperthyroidism and before any ophthalmopathy symptoms, blood was sampled.

Sequencing used blood. The chain uses TRBV5-6 and TRBJ2-7; the D call may be TRBD1 or TRBD2 (6 bases each). This TCR was recovered from a woman under 30 with Graves' hyperthyroidism that later progressed to Graves' ophthalmopathy. The CDR3 loop is CASSTGFGGLYEQYF. DNA for the CDR3: TGTGCCAGCAGCACCGGATTCGGGGGCTTATACGAGCAGTACTTC.